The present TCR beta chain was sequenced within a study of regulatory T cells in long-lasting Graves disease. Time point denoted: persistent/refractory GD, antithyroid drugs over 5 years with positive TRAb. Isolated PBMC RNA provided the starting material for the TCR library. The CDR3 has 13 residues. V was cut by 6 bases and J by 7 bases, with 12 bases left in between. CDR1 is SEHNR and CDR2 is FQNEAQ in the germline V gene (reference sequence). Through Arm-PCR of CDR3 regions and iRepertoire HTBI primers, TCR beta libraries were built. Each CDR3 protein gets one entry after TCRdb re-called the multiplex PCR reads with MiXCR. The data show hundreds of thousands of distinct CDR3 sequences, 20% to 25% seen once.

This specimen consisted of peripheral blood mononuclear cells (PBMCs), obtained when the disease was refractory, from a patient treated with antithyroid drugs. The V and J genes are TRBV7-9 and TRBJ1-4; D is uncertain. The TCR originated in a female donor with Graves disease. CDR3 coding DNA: TGTGCCAGCAGAGGGTCCGGGAGTGAAAAACTGTTTTTT. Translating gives CASRGSGSEKLFF.